The rows below give T cell receptor beta chains drawn from one sample of a study of cytomegalovirus exposure and HLA in healthy donors. Profiled with immunoSEQ multiplex PCR; TCRdb holds only in-frame clones, not every one. The sample shows 100,000 to 150,000 clones, 17% of them seen only once. Sequenced: PBMCs. These receptors were taken from a female donor in good health and CMV-seropositive. Both conserved end residues are part of each CDR3. The D gene is left open where the match is weak. Rows may omit the clone size; those that give it use once, few, many or a size class.

D	size	V	J	CDR3	DNA
-	-	TRBV12-5	TRBJ2-2	CASGLVQGNTGELFF	TGTGCTAGTGGTTTGGTACAGGGAAACACCGGGGAGCTGTTTTTT
-	few	TRBV10-1	TRBJ2-1	CASSDDRNEQFF	TGCGCCAGCAGTGACGATAGAAATGAGCAGTTCTTC
-	few	TRBV6-4	TRBJ1-2	CASSEGRGSGLRTF	TGTGCCAGCAGTGAGGGCCGCGGCAGCGGCCTTAGGACCTTC
TRBD1	few	TRBV30	TRBJ1-4	CAWAPGQGQTNEKLFF	TGTGCCTGGGCTCCGGGACAGGGTCAGACTAATGAAAAACTGTTTTTT
-	few	TRBV21-1	TRBJ2-6	CASSKRRVRAAGVFGANVLTF	TGTGCCAGCAGCAAGCGTCGGGTCCGAGCCGCAGGGGTTTTTGGGGCCAACGTCCTGACTTTC
-	few	TRBV28	TRBJ1-1	CALKPQGGSNTEAFF	TGTGCCCTCAAACCCCAGGGAGGCTCGAACACTGAAGCTTTCTTT
-	few	TRBV28	TRBJ2-2	CASSLTGPPTGELFF	TGTGCCAGCAGTTTGACAGGTCCCCCCACCGGGGAGCTGTTTTTT
-	-	TRBV18	TRBJ2-7	CASSPPTSYEQYF	TGTGCCAGCTCACCGCCTACCTCCTACGAGCAGTACTTC
-	few	TRBV6-5	TRBJ2-3	CASSSYLQSTDTQYF	TGTGCCAGCAGTTCCTACCTCCAAAGCACAGATACGCAGTATTTT
-	-	TRBV7-2	TRBJ1-1	CASSPIISGSPTFF	TGTGCCAGCAGCCCGATCATTTCGGGTTCCCCAACTTTCTTT
TRBD2	-	TRBV5-1	TRBJ2-5	CASSFSGSAGTWETQYF	TGCGCCAGCAGCTTTTCTGGGTCAGCGGGAACCTGGGAGACCCAGTACTTC
-	-	TRBV28	TRBJ1-5	CASSLFRRGSNQPQHF	TGTGCCAGCAGTTTATTCCGGAGGGGAAGCAATCAGCCCCAGCATTTT
-	-	TRBV9	TRBJ2-5	CASSGGLRQETQYF	TGTGCCAGCAGCGGTGGTCTGCGCCAAGAGACCCAGTACTTC
TRBD2	-	TRBV18	TRBJ2-3	CASSFVQREGTDTQYF	TGTGCCAGCTCCTTCGTGCAGCGGGAGGGCACAGATACGCAGTATTTT
TRBD2	-	TRBV6-1	TRBJ2-7	CATRLAGVGEQYF	TGTGCCACGCGACTAGCGGGGGTTGGCGAGCAGTACTTC
-	-	TRBV27	TRBJ2-2	CASSSSGTETGELFF	TGTGCCAGCAGTTCATCCGGGACTGAAACCGGGGAGCTGTTTTTT
TRBD2	few	TRBV29-1	TRBJ2-1	CSVDTTGGYNEQFF	TGCAGCGTGGATACCACGGGGGGGTACAATGAGCAGTTCTTC
TRBD2	few	TRBV4-2	TRBJ2-7	CASSHLAGGKYEQYF	TGTGCCAGCAGCCACTTAGCGGGAGGTAAATACGAGCAGTACTTC
-	-	TRBV6-5	TRBJ1-4	CASRGTELPNEKLFF	TGTGCCAGCAGAGGGACTGAATTACCGAATGAAAAACTGTTTTTT
-	-	TRBV10-1	TRBJ1-1	CAVKTDQNTEAFF	TGCGCCGTCAAGACAGACCAGAACACTGAAGCTTTCTTT
-	-	TRBV2	TRBJ1-2	CASTYTTGKNYTF	TGTGCCAGCACATATACTACAGGGAAAAACTACACCTTC
TRBD1	few	TRBV28	TRBJ2-2	CASSQGGQGAGELFF	TGTGCCAGCAGTCAGGGGGGACAGGGTGCCGGGGAGCTGTTTTTT
-	-	TRBV10-2	TRBJ1-2	CASSPPDGGSGYTF	TGCGCCAGCAGTCCCCCCGACGGGGGTAGTGGCTACACCTTC
TRBD1	few	TRBV10-3	TRBJ2-7	CAISDTGTGLDEQYF	TGTGCCATCAGTGATACGGGGACAGGGCTAGACGAGCAGTACTTC
-	few	TRBV6-5	TRBJ1-5	CASSRHPNRDQPQHF	TGTGCCAGCAGCCGTCACCCCAACAGGGACCAGCCCCAGCATTTT
-	-	TRBV10-3	TRBJ1-1	CAISESRQTLRNTEAFF	TGTGCCATCAGTGAGTCGCGACAGACCTTAAGGAACACTGAAGCTTTCTTT
TRBD1	few	TRBV5-4	TRBJ2-7	CASSPGTGSSYEQYF	TGTGCCAGCAGTCCCGGGACAGGGTCCTCCTACGAGCAGTACTTC
TRBD2	few	TRBV4-1	TRBJ2-5	CASSQERNLAGGQETQYF	TGCGCCAGCAGCCAAGAGCGCAATCTAGCGGGGGGCCAAGAGACCCAGTACTTC
TRBD1	few	TRBV4-3	TRBJ1-5	CASSRLQGKDQPQHF	TGCGCCAGCAGCCGACTACAGGGGAAAGATCAGCCCCAGCATTTT
-	few	TRBV11-2	TRBJ2-7	CASRLTSYEQYF	TGTGCCAGCAGACTGACTTCCTACGAGCAGTACTTC
-	few	TRBV4-3	TRBJ1-2	CASSQQGKDSSYYYGYTF	TGCGCCAGCAGCCAACAAGGGAAGGACAGCTCTTACTACTATGGCTACACCTTC
-	few	TRBV30	TRBJ1-3	CAWSVESGNTIYF	TGTGCCTGGAGTGTTGAGTCTGGAAACACCATATATTTT